Shown below are 26 T cell receptor beta chains from a single sample sequenced in a study of cytomegalovirus exposure and HLA in healthy donors. 60 Vbeta and 13 Jbeta primers were used in PCR. Generated by immunoSEQ multiplex PCR, the TCRdb table keeps only in-frame clones and is missing some. The profile shows around 130,000 clones, 81% of them singletons. Specimen: PBMCs. These receptors all come from a young man in good health and CMV-seronegative.

The V call is TRBV30, the J call TRBJ1-5, with D possibly matching TRBD1 (5 bases). The CDR3 sequence is 13 residues long. Trimming removed 2 bases at V and 2 bases at J, with 7 bases between. Germline lookup yields CDR1 GTSNPN and CDR2 SVGIG (reference sequence). The CDR3 protein is CAWSKQGNQPQHF. CDR3 sequence (DNA): TGTGCCTGGAGTAAACAGGGCAATCAGCCCCAGCATTTT.

This clone has more than one count but fewer than ten. The CDR3 DNA sequence: TGTGCCAGCCTCAAGAGTCTAGCAGCAGATACGCAGTATTTT. Protein: CASLKSLAADTQYF. The V and J genes are TRBV2 and TRBJ2-3; D is possibly TRBD2 (5 bases). Germline CDR1 is SNHLY and CDR2 is FYNNEI. CDR3 length: 14 amino acids. Between the trimmed V and J ends, which lost 8 bases and 4 bases, there was a span of 16 bases.

The V call is TRBV4-1, the J call TRBJ1-1; D is ambiguous. This CDR3 comprises 13 residues. The V end lost 1 base, the J end lost 8 bases, and 11 bases lay between the germline ends. The germline V gene has CDR1 MGHRA and CDR2 YSYEKL. Here the CDR3 reads CASSQAGMREAFF. CDR3 coding DNA: TGCGCCAGCAGCCAAGCGGGGATGCGCGAAGCTTTCTTT.

The rearrangement links TRBV6-6 to TRBJ2-7, with a weak D call TRBD2 (6 bases). The germline V gene has CDR1 MNHNY and CDR2 SVGAGI (reference sequence). The CDR3 extends over 16 amino acids. Trimming cost V 0 bases and J 0 bases, with 12 bases left between them. The CDR3 sequence is CASSYSSSASSYEQYF. The CDR3 DNA follows: TGTGCCAGCAGTTACTCATCTAGCGCGAGCTCCTACGAGCAGTACTTC.

The chain uses TRBV29-1 and TRBJ2-3; TRBD2 matches 8 bases. The CDR3 runs 13 residues. After removal of 6 bases from V and 2 bases from J, the junction contained 4 bases not matched to a gene. The germline CDR1 and CDR2 sequences are SQVTM and ANQGSEA. The CDR3 reads CSVSGGLTDTQYF. The DNA for the CDR3 is TGCAGCGTCAGCGGGGGCCTCACAGATACGCAGTATTTT.

This chain joins TRBV11-3 and TRBJ2-1, with 13 bases aligning to TRBD2. Germline-derived CDR1 and CDR2 are SGHNT and YENEEA. After removal of 0 bases from V and 7 bases from J, the junction contained 6 bases not matched to a gene. This CDR3 spans 17 amino acids. The DNA for the CDR3 is TGTGCCAGCAGCTTAGACCCCCGGACTAGCGGGGGTAATGAGCAGTTCTTC. Amino acid sequence: CASSLDPRTSGGNEQFF.

The chain combines TRBV15 with TRBJ2-1; TRBD2 is a possible D gene (6 bases). Per the germline V gene, CDR1 is LNHNV and CDR2 is YYDKDF (reference sequence). The CDR3 is made up of 16 amino acids. Trimming shortened V by 3 bases and J by 8 bases, and 20 bases separated the two germline ends. Written as DNA, the CDR3 is TGTGCCACCAGCAGTCTTAGCGGCTACCCCAGCGATGAGCAGTTCTTC. It encodes CATSSLSGYPSDEQFF.

This clone was seen only a few times. The chain couples TRBV19 to TRBJ2-5; TRBD2 matches 11 bases. The junction had 4 bases not matched to a gene; V was cut back by 6 bases and J by 7 bases. Germline V gene data show CDR1 as LNHDA and CDR2 as SQIVND (reference sequence). The CDR3 covers 13 residues. CDR3 region: CASRVTSGGTQYF. In nucleotides, the CDR3 is TGTGCCAGTAGGGTTACTAGCGGGGGGACCCAGTACTTC. Full variable domain (missing parts from reference TRBV19 and TRBJ2-5): DGGITQSPKYLFRKEGQNVTLSCEQNLNHDAMYWYRQDPGQGLRLIYYSQIVNDFQKGDIAEGYSVSREKKESFPLTVTSAQKNPTAFYLCASRVTSGGTQYFGPGTRLLVL.

The chain carries TRBV15 and TRBJ1-2, with TRBD1 identical over 8 bases. The germline CDR1 and CDR2 sequences are LNHNV and YYDKDF (reference sequence). The CDR3 runs 15 residues. The V segment lost 5 bases and the J segment 7 bases; nucleotides outside the gene matches: 12. The CDR3: CATSPRTGSSGGYTF. The CDR3 DNA sequence: TGTGCCACCAGCCCTCGGACAGGGAGTAGTGGTGGCTACACCTTC.

The chain links TRBV4-3 to TRBJ2-3; no clear D. This CDR3 has 14 residues. V dropped 0 bases and J dropped 2 bases, with 6 bases sitting between them. Per the germline V gene, CDR1 is LGHNA and CDR2 is YSLEER. The CDR3 spells CASSQEIYTDTQYF. In DNA, the CDR3 is TGCGCCAGCAGCCAAGAGATCTACACAGATACGCAGTATTTT.

The gene calls are TRBV7-2 and TRBJ1-4; D unresolved. CDR3 length equals 17 residues. V was clipped by 1 base and J by 2 bases, with 14 bases between them. Germline V gives CDR1 SGHTA, CDR2 FQGNSA. The CDR3 DNA follows: TGTGCCAGCAGCTTAGGGGTGTTATTTAGCACTAATGAAAAACTGTTTTTT. Amino acids: CASSLGVLFSTNEKLFF.

This clone was observed a handful of times. The V call is TRBV5-1, the J call TRBJ1-1, with D tentatively TRBD1 (5 bases). V shed 4 bases and J shed 4 bases, with 17 bases lying between them. This CDR3 has 15 residues. Per the germline V gene, CDR1 is SGHRS and CDR2 is YFSETQ. The CDR3 DNA is TGCGCCAGCAGCCAGACCGACAGCCTGAGCACTGAAGCTTTCTTT. Amino acid sequence: CASSQTDSLSTEAFF.

The chain carries TRBV7-9 and TRBJ1-1; D call uncertain. Germline CDR1 is SEHNR and CDR2 is FQNEAQ (reference sequence). Trimming removed 5 bases at V and 4 bases at J, with 26 bases between. The CDR3 is 18 residues long. The CDR3 region is CASSPRISDRSLGTEAFF. The DNA of the CDR3 is TGTGCCAGCAGCCCAAGAATCTCCGACCGGAGTTTGGGCACTGAAGCTTTCTTT.

This clone was seen a few times. The V gene is TRBV7-2, the J gene TRBJ1-1; tentative D call: TRBD1 (5 bases). CDR3 length: 13 amino acids. Trimming stripped 1 base from V and 5 bases from J, with 8 bases between. Germline V CDR1 and CDR2: SGHTA, FQGNSA. CDR3 coding DNA: TGTGCCAGCAGCTTAGGGTACAGGACTGAAGCTTTCTTT. Its protein product is CASSLGYRTEAFF.

This chain joins TRBV9 and TRBJ2-5, with 14 nucleotides matching TRBD2. The germline gives CDR1 SGDLS, CDR2 YYNGEE. The CDR3 covers 16 residues. The V and J ends lost 2 bases and 9 bases, in that order; junction bases with no gene match: 9. The CDR3 DNA reads as TGTGCCAGCAGCGTCGGGACTAGCGGGGGAACACGTGCCCAGTACTTC. It specifies CASSVGTSGGTRAQYF.

The chain carries TRBV7-9 and TRBJ2-1; TRBD2 aligns across 7 bases. The CDR3 contains 15 residues. Germline values: CDR1 SEHNR, CDR2 FQNEAQ (reference sequence). The ends lost 3 bases at V and 6 bases at J; junction bases unmatched: 8. The CDR3 is CASSFSGTGGNEQFF. The CDR3 DNA sequence: TGTGCCAGCAGCTTTTCCGGGACGGGGGGCAATGAGCAGTTCTTC.

This clone was picked up a small number of times. The chain is built from TRBV10-3 and TRBJ2-6, with 8 nucleotides matching TRBD1. The V gene's germline CDR1 is ENHRY and CDR2 SYGVKD. The CDR3 loop spans 19 amino acids. The V and J ends lost 2 bases and 0 bases, in that order; junction bases with no gene match: 9. The CDR3 sequence: CAISEGTGRLSSGANVLTF. CDR3 nucleotide sequence: TGTGCCATCAGTGAGGGGACAGGCCGCCTAAGCTCTGGGGCCAACGTCCTGACTTTC.

The chain employs TRBV18 and TRBJ2-5; 11 bases match TRBD2. CDR3 length: 17 residues. Germline trimming cut 6 bases from V and 5 bases from J; bases unmatched to any gene: 14. In germline, CDR1 is KGHSH, CDR2 LQKENI. Here the CDR3 reads CASSLLPTSGAGETQYF. The DNA for the CDR3 is TGTGCCAGCTCCCTCCTACCGACTAGCGGGGCAGGGGAGACCCAGTACTTC.

The V and J genes are TRBV7-2 and TRBJ1-1; no clear D gene. V was trimmed by 6 bases and J by 0 bases, leaving 14 bases between them. The CDR3 has 15 residues. Germline lookup yields CDR1 SGHTA and CDR2 FQGNSA. The CDR3 is CASRPVGSMNTEAFF. The CDR3 nucleotides read TGTGCCAGCAGACCCGTCGGGAGCATGAACACTGAAGCTTTCTTT. The variable domain in full, completed from reference TRBV7-2 and TRBJ1-1, reads GAGVSQSPSNKVTEKGKDVELRCDPISGHTALYWYRQSLGQGLEFLIYFQGNSAPDKSGLPSDRFSAERTGGSVSTLTIQRTQQEDSAVYLCASRPVGSMNTEAFFGQGTRLTVV.

The genes are TRBV29-1 and TRBJ1-2; D not resolved. The germline gives CDR1 SQVTM, CDR2 ANQGSEA. The V end was cut by 6 bases, the J end by 0 bases, with 17 bases between. There are 15 residues in the CDR3. In nucleotides, the CDR3 is TGCAGCGTCCTCGTGGTCAGGCACCCTAACTATGGCTACACCTTC. This codes for CSVLVVRHPNYGYTF.

V gene TRBV11-2 combines with J gene TRBJ1-5; possibly TRBD1 for D (6 bases). Per germline, CDR1 SGHAT and CDR2 FQNNGV. This CDR3 contains 15 residues. Trimming removed 0 bases at V and 2 bases at J, with 8 bases between. CDR3 in amino acids: CASSLEGARNQPQHF. Written as DNA, the CDR3 is TGTGCCAGCAGCTTAGAGGGGGCGCGCAATCAGCCCCAGCATTTT.

The rearrangement joins TRBV4-3 to TRBJ2-7; 9 bases map to TRBD2. The germline V gene encodes CDR1 LGHNA and CDR2 YSLEER. CDR3 length: 15 amino acids. J gave up 2 bases and V 5 bases, and 7 bases lay outside the gene matches. This chain's CDR3 is CASSTWLAGTYEQYF. CDR3 sequence (DNA): TGCGCCAGCAGCACGTGGCTAGCGGGGACCTACGAGCAGTACTTC.

The J gene is TRBJ1-1, the V gene TRBV27, with D unresolved. This CDR3 has 15 amino acids. Per the germline V gene, CDR1 is MNHEY and CDR2 is SMNVEV (reference sequence). With 4 bases removed from V and 1 base from J, the gap between germline ends came to 13 bases. The CDR3 sequence: CASSYGQTANTEAFF. The CDR3 DNA reads TGTGCCAGCAGTTATGGGCAAACGGCGAACACTGAAGCTTTCTTT.

This chain uses TRBV7-9 with TRBJ1-2; the D is unclear. This CDR3 contains 13 residues. Trimming took off 0 bases at V and 9 bases at J, with 11 bases between the two ends. CDR1 SEHNR and CDR2 FQNEAQ come from the germline V gene (reference sequence). The CDR3 region has the DNA TGTGCCAGCAGCTTAGCCCAGATACAAAGCTACACCTTC. It yields the protein CASSLAQIQSYTF.

This clone was seen more than once but under ten times. The V call is TRBV7-3, the J call TRBJ2-5, with TRBD2 matching 8 bases. The CDR3 covers 14 residues. The germline V gene has CDR1 SGHTA and CDR2 FQGTGA. J lost 5 bases, V lost 5 bases, and 7 bases had no gene match. CDR3 region: CASSPSGGRETQYF. The CDR3 DNA is TGTGCCAGCAGCCCCTCGGGGGGGCGGGAGACCCAGTACTTC.

The V and J genes are TRBV10-3 and TRBJ1-2; D not resolved. Germline CDR1 ENHRY, CDR2 SYGVKD. This CDR3 is built from 14 residues. The germline V and J ends were trimmed by 0 bases and 7 bases, with 12 bases remaining between them. CDR3 sequence reads: CAISESAAEGGYTF. CDR3 bases: TGTGCCATCAGTGAGTCAGCGGCGGAGGGTGGCTACACCTTC.